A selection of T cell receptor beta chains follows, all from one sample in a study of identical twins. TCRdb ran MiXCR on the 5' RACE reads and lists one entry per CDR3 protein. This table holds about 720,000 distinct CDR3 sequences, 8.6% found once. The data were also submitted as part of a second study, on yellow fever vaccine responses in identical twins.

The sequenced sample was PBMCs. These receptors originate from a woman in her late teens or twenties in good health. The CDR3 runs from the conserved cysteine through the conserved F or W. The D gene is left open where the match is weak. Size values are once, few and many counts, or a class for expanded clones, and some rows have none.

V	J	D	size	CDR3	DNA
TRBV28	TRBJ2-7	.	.	CASSLFPGKDDYEQYF	TGTGCCAGCAGTTTATTTCCGGGGAAAGATGACTACGAGCAGTACTTC
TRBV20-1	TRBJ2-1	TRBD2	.	CSAVLLAGGNNEQFF	TGCAGTGCCGTACTACTAGCGGGGGGGAACAATGAGCAGTTCTTC
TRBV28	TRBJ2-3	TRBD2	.	CASSLSSSGSTDTQYF	TGTGCCAGCAGTTTATCGAGTAGCGGGAGCACAGATACGCAGTATTTT
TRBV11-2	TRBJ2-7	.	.	CASSPSFPGGPSSYEQYF	TGTGCCAGCAGCCCAAGTTTTCCAGGCGGGCCGAGCTCCTACGAGCAGTACTTC
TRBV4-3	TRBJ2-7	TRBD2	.	CASSQDTSGFSYEQYF	TGCGCCAGCAGCCAAGATACTAGCGGGTTCTCCTACGAGCAGTACTTC
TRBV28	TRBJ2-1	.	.	CAISGYSYNEQFF	TGTGCCATCTCGGGATACTCCTACAATGAGCAGTTCTTC
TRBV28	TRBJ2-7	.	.	CASRGSVSYEQYF	TGTGCCAGCAGGGGTAGCGTGTCCTACGAGCAGTACTTC
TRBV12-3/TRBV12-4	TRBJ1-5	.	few	CASSSHRGAQPQHF	TGTGCCAGCAGTTCTCACCGGGGGGCCCAGCCCCAGCATTTT
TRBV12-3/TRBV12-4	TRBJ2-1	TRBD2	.	CTCSLPGLAGGKSYNEQFF	TGTACCTGCAGTTTACCGGGACTAGCGGGAGGCAAATCCTACAATGAGCAGTTCTTC
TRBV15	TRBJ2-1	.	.	CATSRETTYNEQFF	TGTGCCACCAGCAGAGAAACAACTTACAATGAGCAGTTCTTC
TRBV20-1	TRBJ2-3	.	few	CSAKKASPTDTQYF	TGCAGTGCTAAAAAGGCTAGCCCCACAGATACGCAGTATTTT
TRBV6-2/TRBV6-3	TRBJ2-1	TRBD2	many	CASSYLTSGKSYNEQFF	TGTGCCAGCAGTTACTTGACTAGCGGGAAGTCCTACAATGAGCAGTTCTTC
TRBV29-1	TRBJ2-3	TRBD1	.	CSVEGPLDRATDTQYF	TGCAGCGTTGAGGGCCCTCTTGACAGGGCCACAGATACGCAGTATTTT
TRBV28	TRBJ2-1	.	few	CASSTPLSGDRNEQFF	TGTGCCAGCAGTACGCCCCTATCGGGAGATCGTAATGAGCAGTTCTTC
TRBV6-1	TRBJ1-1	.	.	CASSEAVVAFF	TGTGCCAGCAGTGAAGCGGTAGTCGCTTTCTTT
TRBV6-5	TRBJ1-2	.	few	CASRRDIAGYTF	TGTGCCAGCAGACGGGACATTGCTGGCTACACCTTC
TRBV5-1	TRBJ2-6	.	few	CASSATGNGANVLTF	TGCGCCAGCAGCGCCACAGGGAACGGGGCCAACGTCCTGACTTTC
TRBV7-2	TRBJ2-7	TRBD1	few	CASSSTGTGMYEQYF	TGTGCCAGCAGCTCAACCGGGACAGGGATGTACGAGCAGTACTTC
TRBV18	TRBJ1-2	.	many	CASSPEEYHQSIRF	TGTGCCAGCTCACCCGAGGAATACCACCAATCTATTCGCTTC
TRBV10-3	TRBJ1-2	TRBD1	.	CAIRLTGTGDGYTF	TGTGCCATCAGACTCACCGGGACAGGAGATGGCTACACCTTC
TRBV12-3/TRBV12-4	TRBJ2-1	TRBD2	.	CASSFTSSGSSVYEQFF	TGTGCCAGCAGTTTCACCTCTAGCGGGAGCTCCGTCTATGAGCAGTTCTTC
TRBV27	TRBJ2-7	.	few	CASRYLSSYEQYF	TGTGCCAGCAGGTACCTCAGCTCCTACGAGCAGTACTTC
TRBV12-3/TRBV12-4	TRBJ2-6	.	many	CASSFGPTGANVLTF	TGTGCCAGCAGTTTTGGACCGACGGGGGCCAACGTCCTGACTTTC
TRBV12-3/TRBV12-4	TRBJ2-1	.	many	CASSSGQSSHNEQFF	TGTGCCAGCAGTTCAGGGCAGAGTTCTCACAATGAGCAGTTCTTC
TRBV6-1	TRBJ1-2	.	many	CASSPNRSGGYTF	TGTGCCAGCAGCCCTAACAGGTCTGGGGGCTACACCTTC
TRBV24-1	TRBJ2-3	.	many	CATRETGISTDTQYF	TGTGCCACCAGGGAAACGGGGATTAGCACAGATACGCAGTATTTT
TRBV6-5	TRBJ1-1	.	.	CATVGGYTEAFF	TGTGCCACCGTGGGGGGATACACTGAAGCTTTCTTT
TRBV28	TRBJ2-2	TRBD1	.	CASSLPAGGMTGELFF	TGTGCCAGCAGTTTACCGGCAGGGGGAATGACCGGGGAGCTGTTTTTT
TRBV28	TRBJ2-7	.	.	CASSRDPGLSYEQYF	TGTGCCAGCAGTCGGGATCCGGGACTCTCCTACGAGCAGTACTTC
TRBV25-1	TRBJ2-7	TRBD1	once	CASSAPPGQVFYEQYF	TGTGCCAGCAGTGCCCCACCGGGACAGGTCTTCTACGAGCAGTACTTC
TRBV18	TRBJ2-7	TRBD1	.	CASSPPPGGPYEQYF	TGTGCCAGCTCACCACCCCCAGGGGGTCCCTACGAGCAGTACTTC
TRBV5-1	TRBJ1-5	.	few	CASSPTAGGNQPQHF	TGCGCCAGCAGCCCGACGGCGGGGGGTAATCAGCCCCAGCATTTT
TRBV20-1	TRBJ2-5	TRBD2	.	CSATLLAGGPIGTQYF	TGCAGTGCTACCCTACTAGCGGGGGGCCCGATTGGGACCCAGTACTTC
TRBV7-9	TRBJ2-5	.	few	CASSPFSAVETQYF	TGTGCCAGCAGCCCCTTCTCTGCAGTAGAGACCCAGTACTTC
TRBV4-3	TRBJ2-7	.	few	CASSQEWDGSYEQYF	TGCGCCAGCAGCCAAGAATGGGACGGCTCCTACGAGCAGTACTTC
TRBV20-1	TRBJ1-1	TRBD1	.	CSAPGTVNTEAFF	TGCAGTGCTCCCGGGACAGTGAACACTGAAGCTTTCTTT
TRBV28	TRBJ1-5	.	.	CASSLVSSNQPQHF	TGTGCCAGCAGTTTGGTATCTAGCAATCAGCCCCAGCATTTT
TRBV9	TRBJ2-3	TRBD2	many	CASSVGGSKSLDTQYF	TGTGCCAGCAGCGTCGGCGGGAGTAAATCTCTGGATACGCAGTATTTT
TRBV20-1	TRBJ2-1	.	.	CSARDPQREGGKQFF	TGCAGTGCTAGAGATCCACAGCGGGAAGGGGGAAAGCAGTTCTTC
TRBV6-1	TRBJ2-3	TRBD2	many	CASSRTSGSGDTQYF	TGTGCCAGCAGCCGGACTAGCGGGAGTGGAGATACGCAGTATTTT
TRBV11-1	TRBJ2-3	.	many	CASSLDSFETYPDPDTQYF	TGTGCCAGCAGCTTAGATTCATTCGAGACCTATCCAGACCCAGATACGCAGTATTTT
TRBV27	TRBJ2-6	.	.	CASSLSGAPGANVLTF	TGTGCCAGCAGTTTATCGGGGGCCCCCGGGGCCAACGTCCTGACTTTC
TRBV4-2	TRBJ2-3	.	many	CASSQAFGGAGADTQYF	TGTGCCAGCAGCCAAGCCTTTGGGGGGGCCGGGGCAGATACGCAGTATTTT
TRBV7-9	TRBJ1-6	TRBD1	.	CASSQPGQGANSPLHF	TGTGCCAGCAGCCAGCCCGGACAGGGGGCAAATTCACCCCTCCACTTT
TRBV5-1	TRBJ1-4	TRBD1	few	CASTVGTGGPEKLFF	TGCGCCAGCACCGTAGGGACAGGAGGACCTGAAAAACTGTTTTTT
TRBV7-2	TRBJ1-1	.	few	CASSINRNTEAFF	TGTGCCAGCAGTATTAATCGGAACACTGAAGCTTTCTTT
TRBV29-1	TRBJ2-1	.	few	CSVDLLNLNEQFF	TGCAGCGTTGATCTCCTCAACCTCAATGAGCAGTTCTTC
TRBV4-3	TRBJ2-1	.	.	CASSQDRGVYNEQFF	TGCGCCAGCAGCCAAGACAGGGGGGTGTACAATGAGCAGTTCTTC
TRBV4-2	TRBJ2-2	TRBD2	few	CASSSEPGLAGVKLFF	TGTGCCAGCAGCTCGGAGCCGGGACTAGCGGGAGTGAAGCTGTTTTTT
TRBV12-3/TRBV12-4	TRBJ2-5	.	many	CASSFPDGVRQTQYF	TGTGCCAGCAGTTTTCCTGACGGAGTGAGACAGACCCAGTACTTC
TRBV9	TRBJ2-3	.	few	CASSVISNTDTQYF	TGTGCCAGCAGCGTAATATCGAACACAGATACGCAGTATTTT
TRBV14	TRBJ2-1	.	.	CASSPPGGGRTYNEQFF	TGTGCCAGCAGCCCACCAGGGGGCGGGAGAACCTACAATGAGCAGTTCTTC
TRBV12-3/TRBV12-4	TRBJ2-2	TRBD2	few	CARSFPPKPGLAGVRELFF	TGTGCCCGCAGCTTTCCTCCGAAACCGGGACTAGCGGGAGTCCGGGAGCTGTTTTTT
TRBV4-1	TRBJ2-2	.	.	CASSPEAGVTGELFF	TGCGCCAGCAGCCCAGAGGCAGGGGTAACCGGGGAGCTGTTTTTT
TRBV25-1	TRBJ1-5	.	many	CASSESTSGQPQHF	TGTGCCAGCAGTGAAAGTACTTCAGGGCAGCCCCAGCATTTT